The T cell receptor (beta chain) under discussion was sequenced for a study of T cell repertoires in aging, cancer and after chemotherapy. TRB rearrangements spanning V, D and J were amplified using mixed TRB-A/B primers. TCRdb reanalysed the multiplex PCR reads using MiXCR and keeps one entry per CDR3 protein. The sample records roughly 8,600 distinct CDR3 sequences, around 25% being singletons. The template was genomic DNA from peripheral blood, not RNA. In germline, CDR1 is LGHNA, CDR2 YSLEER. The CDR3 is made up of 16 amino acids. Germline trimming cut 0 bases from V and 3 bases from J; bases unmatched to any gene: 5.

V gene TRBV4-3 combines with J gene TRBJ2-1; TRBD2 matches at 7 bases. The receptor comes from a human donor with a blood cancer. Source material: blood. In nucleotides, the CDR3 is TGCGCCAGCAGCCAAGATCCGGGGGGAGGCTACAATGAGCAGTTCTTC. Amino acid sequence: CASSQDPGGGYNEQFF.